These T cell receptor beta chains were read from a single sample in a study of T-cell memory formation after mild COVID-19. Via MiXCR, TCRdb re-called the 5' RACE reads, giving one row per CDR3 protein. Of under 400,000 distinct CDR3 sequences in the sample, 25% to 30% are singletons; the top ten hold 13%. Sequencing was done on a sample of PBMCs or a T cell subset sorted from them (not recorded which). Source of these receptors: an adult woman who had mild COVID-19 (a few samples of this study predate the infection). Cell type and time point are not known. Both conserved end residues are part of each CDR3. Each record gives: clone size, V gene, J gene, D gene, CDR3 length, CDR3 DNA, CDR3 protein. D genes are given only for firm matches. Clone size appears in some rows only: once, few, many, or a class for an expanded clone.

clone size: .; V gene: TRBV18; J gene: TRBJ2-7; D gene: .; CDR3 length: 13; CDR3 DNA: TGTGCCAGCTCGCGAGGGACTGGCTACGAGCAGTACTTC; CDR3 protein: CASSRGTGYEQYF
clone size: once; V gene: TRBV7-2; J gene: TRBJ2-7; D gene: TRBD2; CDR3 length: 15; CDR3 DNA: TGTGCCAGCAGCTTAGGCGGGAGTCTGAACGACGAGCAGTACTTC; CDR3 protein: CASSLGGSLNDEQYF
clone size: .; V gene: TRBV20-1; J gene: TRBJ1-2; D gene: TRBD1; CDR3 length: 15; CDR3 DNA: TGCAGTGCTACCATCCGGGACAGGGGAGACTATGGCTACACCTTC; CDR3 protein: CSATIRDRGDYGYTF
clone size: many; V gene: TRBV12-3/TRBV12-4; J gene: TRBJ2-2; D gene: .; CDR3 length: 15; CDR3 DNA: TGTGCCAGCAGTTTAACAAGGGGTTACGCCGGGGAGCTGTTTTTT; CDR3 protein: CASSLTRGYAGELFF
clone size: .; V gene: TRBV27; J gene: TRBJ1-1; D gene: TRBD1; CDR3 length: 17; CDR3 DNA: TGTGCCAGCAGTACAATCTCCCGACAGGGAGAGAACACTGAAGCTTTCTTT; CDR3 protein: CASSTISRQGENTEAFF
clone size: .; V gene: TRBV20-1; J gene: TRBJ1-1; D gene: .; CDR3 length: 11; CDR3 DNA: TGCAGTGCTAGAGTAGTCGGTGGGGCTTTCTTT; CDR3 protein: CSARVVGGAFF
clone size: few; V gene: TRBV11-2; J gene: TRBJ1-1; D gene: .; CDR3 length: 14; CDR3 DNA: TGTGCCAGCAGCTTAGATCTCAGGAACACTGAAGCTTTCTTT; CDR3 protein: CASSLDLRNTEAFF
clone size: .; V gene: TRBV20-1; J gene: TRBJ2-1; D gene: .; CDR3 length: 14; CDR3 DNA: TGCAGTGCTTTAGGGGGGACAGATTACAATGAGCAGTTCTTC; CDR3 protein: CSALGGTDYNEQFF
clone size: .; V gene: TRBV5-1; J gene: TRBJ1-1; D gene: .; CDR3 length: 15; CDR3 DNA: TGCGCCAGCAGCTTTGGGAGGATGGGAAGTGCTGAAGCTTTCTTT; CDR3 protein: CASSFGRMGSAEAFF
clone size: .; V gene: TRBV7-9; J gene: TRBJ1-3; D gene: .; CDR3 length: 15; CDR3 DNA: TGTGCCAGCAGCATTACAGGGTCTTCCGGAAACACCATATATTTT; CDR3 protein: CASSITGSSGNTIYF
clone size: .; V gene: TRBV10-3; J gene: TRBJ2-2; D gene: TRBD2; CDR3 length: 14; CDR3 DNA: TGTGCCATCGGACTAGCGCCGAACACCGGGGAGCTGTTTTTT; CDR3 protein: CAIGLAPNTGELFF
clone size: .; V gene: TRBV7-9; J gene: TRBJ1-4; D gene: TRBD1; CDR3 length: 14; CDR3 DNA: TGTGCCAGCAGTTCACAGGGGGCTCATGAAAAACTGTTTTTT; CDR3 protein: CASSSQGAHEKLFF
clone size: .; V gene: TRBV7-6; J gene: TRBJ2-2; D gene: .; CDR3 length: 16; CDR3 DNA: TGTGCCAGCAGCTTATCGGGAATCTCAGGGACCGGGGAGCTGTTTTTT; CDR3 protein: CASSLSGISGTGELFF
clone size: .; V gene: TRBV2; J gene: TRBJ2-7; D gene: TRBD1; CDR3 length: 14; CDR3 DNA: TGTGCCAGCACACAGGGGGCAGGGGTGAACGAGCAGTACTTC; CDR3 protein: CASTQGAGVNEQYF
clone size: .; V gene: TRBV5-1; J gene: TRBJ2-1; D gene: .; CDR3 length: 16; CDR3 DNA: TGCGCCAGCAGCTTGGCCGCACGGATGTCCGAGACTGAGCAGTTCTTC; CDR3 protein: CASSLAARMSETEQFF
clone size: .; V gene: TRBV20-1; J gene: TRBJ2-1; D gene: .; CDR3 length: 16; CDR3 DNA: TGCAGTGCTAGAGGATCTAGCGACCCGTCGGGGAATGAGCAGTTCTTC; CDR3 protein: CSARGSSDPSGNEQFF
clone size: .; V gene: TRBV9; J gene: TRBJ2-1; D gene: TRBD2; CDR3 length: 14; CDR3 DNA: TGTGCCAGCAGCGTCGGGACTAGAATTAATGAGCAGTTCTTC; CDR3 protein: CASSVGTRINEQFF
clone size: many; V gene: TRBV12-3/TRBV12-4; J gene: TRBJ2-7; D gene: TRBD1; CDR3 length: 14; CDR3 DNA: TGTGCCAGCAGCCCCGGGACAGCAACTTACGAGCAGTACTTC; CDR3 protein: CASSPGTATYEQYF
clone size: .; V gene: TRBV20-1; J gene: TRBJ2-3; D gene: TRBD2; CDR3 length: 15; CDR3 DNA: TGCAGTGCTAGAGAAACGGGACTAGGATCAGATACGCAGTATTTT; CDR3 protein: CSARETGLGSDTQYF
clone size: few; V gene: TRBV9; J gene: TRBJ1-1; D gene: .; CDR3 length: 14; CDR3 DNA: TGTGCCAGCAGCGTGGGCAGCGCGCACACTGAAGCTTTCTTT; CDR3 protein: CASSVGSAHTEAFF
clone size: .; V gene: TRBV7-7; J gene: TRBJ2-7; D gene: TRBD2; CDR3 length: 13; CDR3 DNA: TGTGCTAGCAGCTTGGAACGGGAGGGCGAGCAGTACTTC; CDR3 protein: CASSLEREGEQYF
clone size: .; V gene: TRBV12-3/TRBV12-4; J gene: TRBJ1-5; D gene: .; CDR3 length: 14; CDR3 DNA: TGTGCCAGCAGTGGACCAGGGCGGGTGGTGCCCCAGCATTTT; CDR3 protein: CASSGPGRVVPQHF
clone size: .; V gene: TRBV29-1; J gene: TRBJ2-2; D gene: TRBD2; CDR3 length: 14; CDR3 DNA: TGCAGCGCCGGAGCGGGGGCTGGTCCCGGGGAGCTGTTTTTT; CDR3 protein: CSAGAGAGPGELFF
clone size: few; V gene: TRBV6-5; J gene: TRBJ2-3; D gene: .; CDR3 length: 14; CDR3 DNA: TGTGCCGTCCGGGGCCCTCACCGGGCAGATACGCAGTATTTT; CDR3 protein: CAVRGPHRADTQYF
clone size: few; V gene: TRBV9; J gene: TRBJ2-1; D gene: .; CDR3 length: 13; CDR3 DNA: TGTGCCAGCAGCGTAGTTCCGGGGACTGAGCAGTTCTTC; CDR3 protein: CASSVVPGTEQFF
clone size: .; V gene: TRBV7-8; J gene: TRBJ2-2; D gene: .; CDR3 length: 14; CDR3 DNA: TGTGCCAGCAGCTTAGGGGGGAGAACCGGGGAGCTGTTTTTT; CDR3 protein: CASSLGGRTGELFF
clone size: .; V gene: TRBV6-2/TRBV6-3; J gene: TRBJ1-1; D gene: .; CDR3 length: 13; CDR3 DNA: TGTGCCAGCAGTCCGGTCCAACGAACAGCGGCTTTCTTT; CDR3 protein: CASSPVQRTAAFF
clone size: .; V gene: TRBV4-1; J gene: TRBJ1-2; D gene: .; CDR3 length: 15; CDR3 DNA: TGCGCCAGCAGCCAAGAACGGGTGATCAACTATGGCTACACCTTC; CDR3 protein: CASSQERVINYGYTF
clone size: .; V gene: TRBV7-2; J gene: TRBJ1-2; D gene: .; CDR3 length: 13; CDR3 DNA: TGTGCCAGCAGCCCACGGGCCGGGGATGGCTACACCTTC; CDR3 protein: CASSPRAGDGYTF
clone size: few; V gene: TRBV5-1; J gene: TRBJ2-1; D gene: .; CDR3 length: 13; CDR3 DNA: TGCGCCAGCAGACGGGGGGCGAGCAATGAGCAGTTCTTC; CDR3 protein: CASRRGASNEQFF
clone size: few; V gene: TRBV5-1; J gene: TRBJ2-7; D gene: TRBD2; CDR3 length: 15; CDR3 DNA: TGCGCCAGCAGCTTAGAGGCCACTAGCGGGTACGAGCAGTACTTC; CDR3 protein: CASSLEATSGYEQYF
clone size: few; V gene: TRBV4-2; J gene: TRBJ2-7; D gene: .; CDR3 length: 15; CDR3 DNA: TGTGCCAGCAGCCAAGATTGGGCAGGTCTTTACGAGCAGTACTTC; CDR3 protein: CASSQDWAGLYEQYF
clone size: few; V gene: TRBV6-5; J gene: TRBJ2-1; D gene: TRBD2; CDR3 length: 15; CDR3 DNA: TGTGCCGCAGGAGGTGAACTAGCGCCTTACAATGAGCAGTTCTTC; CDR3 protein: CAAGGELAPYNEQFF
clone size: few; V gene: TRBV6-1; J gene: TRBJ2-5; D gene: .; CDR3 length: 15; CDR3 DNA: TGTGCCAGCACCGAAAACCGGGGCGAAGGGGAGACCCAGTACTTC; CDR3 protein: CASTENRGEGETQYF
clone size: .; V gene: TRBV12-3/TRBV12-4; J gene: TRBJ1-5; D gene: .; CDR3 length: 14; CDR3 DNA: TGTGCCAGCAGTTTACTCGTTAGCAATCAGCCCCAGCATTTT; CDR3 protein: CASSLLVSNQPQHF
clone size: .; V gene: TRBV6-5; J gene: TRBJ2-3; D gene: .; CDR3 length: 14; CDR3 DNA: TGTGCCAGCAGCACCACTGGGCTGGGAGATACGCAGTATTTT; CDR3 protein: CASSTTGLGDTQYF
clone size: .; V gene: TRBV4-2; J gene: TRBJ2-3; D gene: TRBD1; CDR3 length: 17; CDR3 DNA: TGTGCCAGCAGCCAAGATTCCGGACAGGGAGGCGCAGATACGCAGTATTTT; CDR3 protein: CASSQDSGQGGADTQYF
clone size: .; V gene: TRBV5-1; J gene: TRBJ2-3; D gene: .; CDR3 length: 16; CDR3 DNA: TGCGCCAGCAGCTTGGTACGGGGGACGAGCACAGATACGCAGTATTTT; CDR3 protein: CASSLVRGTSTDTQYF
clone size: .; V gene: TRBV29-1; J gene: TRBJ2-7; D gene: .; CDR3 length: 12; CDR3 DNA: TGCAGCGTGTGGGCAGGGGGGTACGAGCAGTACTTC; CDR3 protein: CSVWAGGYEQYF
clone size: .; V gene: TRBV2; J gene: TRBJ2-1; D gene: .; CDR3 length: 12; CDR3 DNA: TGTGCCAGCAGTGGGGGCTACAATGAGCAGTTCTTC; CDR3 protein: CASSGGYNEQFF
clone size: .; V gene: TRBV18; J gene: TRBJ1-2; D gene: TRBD1; CDR3 length: 14; CDR3 DNA: TGTGCCAGCTCCCCGGGACAGGGATCGTTTGGCTACACCTTC; CDR3 protein: CASSPGQGSFGYTF
clone size: .; V gene: TRBV29-1; J gene: TRBJ2-1; D gene: .; CDR3 length: 14; CDR3 DNA: TGCAGCGTTGGCGCTGGACTCACCTACAATGAGCAGTTCTTC; CDR3 protein: CSVGAGLTYNEQFF
clone size: few; V gene: TRBV12-3/TRBV12-4; J gene: TRBJ2-3; D gene: TRBD2; CDR3 length: 15; CDR3 DNA: TGTGCCAGCAGTTCTAGCGGGGGGGCCGCAGATACGCAGTATTTT; CDR3 protein: CASSSSGGAADTQYF
clone size: many; V gene: TRBV29-1; J gene: TRBJ2-1; D gene: TRBD2; CDR3 length: 13; CDR3 DNA: TGCAGCGTTGGCGGGGGGCCCTACAATGAGCAGTTCTTC; CDR3 protein: CSVGGGPYNEQFF
clone size: few; V gene: TRBV9; J gene: TRBJ2-5; D gene: .; CDR3 length: 14; CDR3 DNA: TGTGCCAGCAGCCCCCATGTTGCCCAAGAGACCCAGTACTTC; CDR3 protein: CASSPHVAQETQYF
clone size: few; V gene: TRBV7-9; J gene: TRBJ1-6; D gene: .; CDR3 length: 15; CDR3 DNA: TGTGCCAGCAGCTCCGGCCCAACCTATAATTCACCCCTCCACTTT; CDR3 protein: CASSSGPTYNSPLHF
clone size: .; V gene: TRBV7-8; J gene: TRBJ2-5; D gene: .; CDR3 length: 14; CDR3 DNA: TGTGCCAGCAGCCTTTCGGGGCTGTCAGAGACCCAGTACTTC; CDR3 protein: CASSLSGLSETQYF
clone size: .; V gene: TRBV20-1; J gene: TRBJ2-3; D gene: .; CDR3 length: 15; CDR3 DNA: TGCAGTGCTAGGAGGACTCCCCGGGCCACAGATACGCAGTATTTT; CDR3 protein: CSARRTPRATDTQYF
clone size: .; V gene: TRBV19; J gene: TRBJ1-2; D gene: .; CDR3 length: 14; CDR3 DNA: TGTGCCAGTAGTATAGGAACAATAAACTATGGCTACACCTTC; CDR3 protein: CASSIGTINYGYTF